The 17 T cell receptor beta chains listed next were all sequenced from one sample in a study of T cell responses to AZD1222 COVID-19 vaccine. The method was immunoSEQ multiplex PCR; TCRdb's version includes in-frame clones alone and lacks a portion of them. This sample has about 140,000 clones; 75% to 90% occur once, and the top ten carry around 1.6%. The sample here was peripheral blood, taken on day 0 of AZD1222 vaccination. The receptors here all came from an adult in good health.

The gene calls are TRBV5-6 and TRBJ2-3, with 9 bases lining up with TRBD2. The ends lost 1 base at V and 4 bases at J; junction bases unmatched: 13. The germline V gene has CDR1 SGHDT and CDR2 YYEEEE. The CDR3 is 18 amino acids. The CDR3 is CASSLLGPRREGADTQYF. The CDR3, as DNA: TGTGCCAGCAGCTTGTTGGGGCCAAGGCGGGAGGGGGCAGATACGCAGTATTTT.

The chain combines TRBV28 with TRBJ2-2; D possibly corresponds to TRBD2 (6 bases). V lost 6 bases, J lost 4 bases, and 12 bases lay in between. The CDR3 spans 14 residues. CDR1 is MDHEN, CDR2 SYDVKM, per germline. Here the CDR3 DNA reads TGTGCCAGCAGCCCCGGAGGGTTCACCGGGGAGCTGTTTTTT. Its translation is CASSPGGFTGELFF.

This chain connects TRBV12-3 or TRBV12-4 to TRBJ1-5; a possible D gene is TRBD1 (6 bases). CDR3 length: 13 amino acids. V was trimmed by 6 bases and J by 4 bases, leaving 10 bases between them. The DNA of the CDR3 is TGTGCCAGCAGGATCCAGGGGAATCAGCCCCAGCATTTT. This gives the protein CASRIQGNQPQHF.

The chain combines TRBV19 with TRBJ1-1, with a possible D match to TRBD1 (5 bases). Germline V gene data show CDR1 as LNHDA and CDR2 as SQIVND (reference sequence). Trimming stripped 5 bases from V and 7 bases from J, with 20 bases between. CDR3 length equals 15 residues. The CDR3 sequence: CASSPNNIKTDEAFF. In DNA, the CDR3 is TGTGCCAGTAGTCCTAACAATATCAAGACAGATGAAGCTTTCTTT. Full variable domain (rest looked up from reference TRBV19 and TRBJ1-1): DGGITQSPKYLFRKEGQNVTLSCEQNLNHDAMYWYRQDPGQGLRLIYYSQIVNDFQKGDIAEGYSVSREKKESFPLTVTSAQKNPTAFYLCASSPNNIKTDEAFFGQGTRLTVV.

This chain links TRBV5-6 with TRBJ1-2; no clear D gene. The germline CDR1 and CDR2 sequences are SGHDT and YYEEEE. This CDR3 region has 14 residues. Trimming removed 3 bases from V and 4 bases from J, with 13 bases in between. CDR3 sequence: CASSWVSEVYGYTF. The CDR3 DNA is TGTGCCAGCAGCTGGGTATCCGAGGTCTATGGCTACACCTTC. Supplemented by reference TRBV5-6 and TRBJ1-2, the full variable domain reads DAGVTQSPTHLIKTRGQQVTLRCSPKSGHDTVSWYQQALGQGPQFIFQYYEEEERQRGNFPDRFSGHQFPNYSSELNVNALLLGDSALYLCASSWVSEVYGYTFGSGTRLTVV.

This clone has a handful of counts. The chain is built from TRBV10-3 and TRBJ2-1; D is possibly TRBD2 (5 bases). Germline CDR1 reads ENHRY; CDR2 reads SYGVKD. The ends were cut back, 2 bases at V and 2 bases at J, with 7 bases in the middle. This CDR3 has 14 amino acids. The CDR3 loop reads CAISEEGPYNEQFF. The CDR3 bases are TGTGCCATCAGTGAGGAGGGCCCCTACAATGAGCAGTTCTTC.

The gene calls are TRBV4-2 and TRBJ2-5, with 8 bases matching TRBD2. The germline V gene has CDR1 LGHNA and CDR2 YNFKEQ. The junction had 7 bases not matched to a gene; V was cut back by 1 base and J by 0 bases. This CDR3 spans 17 amino acids. The CDR3 sequence is CASSQGASSGYQETQYF. The CDR3 DNA reads as TGTGCCAGCAGCCAAGGGGCGTCTAGCGGGTACCAAGAGACCCAGTACTTC.

In its sample, this clone was seen once. The chain couples TRBV9 to TRBJ1-3; TRBD1 matches 7 bases. This CDR3 has 15 residues. V was pared by 4 bases and J by 3 bases, with 7 bases of the junction left unmatched. The germline CDR1 and CDR2 sequences are SGDLS and YYNGEE. This chain's CDR3 is CASSPPGGNGNTIYF. The DNA for the CDR3 is TGTGCCAGCAGCCCCCCAGGGGGAAATGGAAACACCATATATTTT.

The chain has TRBV5-4 and TRBJ1-6; D unclear. The CDR3 length is 16 residues. CDR1 and CDR2 from the germline V gene are SGHNT and YYREEE (reference sequence). V gave up 1 base and J gave up 0 bases, with 8 bases separating them. CDR3 protein: CASSLQGSSYNSPLHF. As DNA, the CDR3 is TGTGCCAGCAGCTTGCAAGGTTCCTCCTATAATTCACCCCTCCACTTT.

This clone has a single count. In DNA form, the CDR3 reads TGTGCCAGCAGTTTCCCCTCTAGCGGGAGTGTAAGATTGACAGATACGCAGTATTTT. Its protein is CASSFPSSGSVRLTDTQYF. The rearrangement uses TRBV28 and TRBJ2-3, with TRBD2 identical over 10 bases. Per germline, CDR1 MDHEN and CDR2 SYDVKM. The CDR3 is 19 residues long. Unmatched junction bases numbered 15, after V lost 3 bases and J lost 3 bases.

V is TRBV5-6 and J is TRBJ1-6; 9 nucleotides align to TRBD1. The J segment lost 0 bases and the V segment lost 4 bases, leaving 5 bases of the junction unmatched. This CDR3 spans 17 amino acids. Germline CDR1 SGHDT, CDR2 YYEEEE. Here the CDR3 reads CASSTGTGSSYNSPLHF. The CDR3 coding sequence is TGTGCCAGCAGCACGGGGACAGGGAGCTCCTATAATTCACCCCTCCACTTT.

The chain is built from TRBV18 and TRBJ2-2, with TRBD1 matching 7 bases. The CDR3 has 15 amino acids. V lost 5 bases to trimming and J lost 3 bases; unmatched junction nucleotides: 6. Germline V lookup: CDR1 KGHSH, CDR2 LQKENI. CDR3 in amino acids: CASSVRTGDTGELFF. The CDR3 coding sequence is TGTGCCAGCTCAGTCCGAACAGGGGACACCGGGGAGCTGTTTTTT.

The chain employs TRBV9 and TRBJ1-5, with TRBD1 matching over 10 bases. V dropped 3 bases and J dropped 3; count of bases not matched to a gene: 6. The length of the CDR3 is 16 residues. Germline CDR1 reads SGDLS; CDR2 reads YYNGEE. CDR3 DNA sequence: TGTGCCAGCAGCGGTGACAGGGGGCCTCACAATCAGCCCCAGCATTTT. It codes for CASSGDRGPHNQPQHF.

The V gene is TRBV7-2, the J gene TRBJ1-2; maybe TRBD1 (6 bases). This CDR3 has 17 amino acids. CDR1 and CDR2 from the germline V gene are SGHTA and FQGNSA. The V gene lost 5 bases and the J gene lost 4 bases, with 23 bases spanning the gap. The CDR3 is CASSPPGSGALGYGYTF. The DNA of the CDR3 is TGTGCCAGCAGCCCCCCCGGATCGGGGGCATTGGGCTATGGCTACACCTTC.

In this sample, this clone turned up a few times. The V gene is TRBV3-1 (or the pseudogene TRBV3-2), the J gene TRBJ1-2, with unresolved D. Trimming removed 4 bases at V and 0 bases at J, with 6 bases between. The germline V gene encodes CDR1 LGHDT and CDR2 YNNKEL (reference sequence). There are 13 residues in the CDR3. The CDR3, as DNA: TGTGCCAGCAGCCTCGGGACTAACTATGGCTACACCTTC. Protein: CASSLGTNYGYTF.

The chain recombines TRBV5-6 with TRBJ1-2; D is possibly TRBD1 (6 bases). V was trimmed by 0 bases and J by 0 bases, leaving 12 bases between them. This CDR3 has 16 residues. CDR1 and CDR2 from the germline V gene are SGHDT and YYEEEE. Here the CDR3 reads CASSLAARGPNYGYTF. DNA of the CDR3: TGTGCCAGCAGCTTGGCCGCCAGGGGCCCTAACTATGGCTACACCTTC.

V and J are TRBV7-2 and TRBJ2-3; D not certain. The V gene's germline CDR1 is SGHTA and CDR2 FQGNSA. Trimming stripped 3 bases from V and 5 bases from J, with 15 bases between. The CDR3 is 15 amino acids. This chain's CDR3 is CASSFDSYSRDTQYF. The DNA of the CDR3 is TGTGCCAGCAGCTTCGATTCGTACTCCAGAGATACGCAGTATTTT.